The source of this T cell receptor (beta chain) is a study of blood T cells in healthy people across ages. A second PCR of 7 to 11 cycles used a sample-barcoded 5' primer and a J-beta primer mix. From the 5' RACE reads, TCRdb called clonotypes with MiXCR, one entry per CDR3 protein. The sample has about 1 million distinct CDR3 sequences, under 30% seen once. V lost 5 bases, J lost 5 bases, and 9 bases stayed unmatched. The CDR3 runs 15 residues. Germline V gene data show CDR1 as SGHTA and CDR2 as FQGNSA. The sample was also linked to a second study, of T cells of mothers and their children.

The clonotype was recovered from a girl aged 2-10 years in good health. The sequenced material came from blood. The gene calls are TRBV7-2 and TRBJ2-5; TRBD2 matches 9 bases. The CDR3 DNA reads TGTGCCAGCAGCCGCCCACTCACTAGCGGGGAGACCCAGTACTTC. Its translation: CASSRPLTSGETQYF. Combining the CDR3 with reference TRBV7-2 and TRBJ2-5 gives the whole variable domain GAGVSQSPSNKVTEKGKDVELRCDPISGHTALYWYRQSLGQGLEFLIYFQGNSAPDKSGLPSDRFSAERTGGSVSTLTIQRTQQEDSAVYLCASSRPLTSGETQYFGPGTRLLVL.